The 32 T cell receptor beta chains below come from one sample, sequenced in a study of PD-1 blockade in mismatch repair-deficient tumors. This table comes from immunoSEQ multiplex PCR, and its TCRdb copy is limited to in-frame clones, with some not included. The data contain about 24,000 clones, 83% of them singletons. The sequenced sample was peripheral blood, obtained 12 weeks after starting pembrolizumab. The source is an adult with mismatch repair-deficient cancer.

The V and J genes are TRBV15 and TRBJ2-1; no definite D call. The CDR3 is 16 amino acids. Per the germline V gene, CDR1 is LNHNV and CDR2 is YYDKDF (reference sequence). V was pared by 0 bases and J by 0 bases, with 9 bases between. CDR3 sequence (DNA): TGTGCCACCAGCAGAGATTATCTGAGCTCCTACAATGAGCAGTTCTTC. Translating gives CATSRDYLSSYNEQFF.

The chain combines TRBV6-1 with TRBJ2-3; 7 positions match TRBD1. The CDR3 spans 16 residues. J gave up 2 bases and V 3 bases, and 8 bases lay outside the gene matches. CDR1 and CDR2 (germline): MNHNS, SASEGT. CDR3 region: CASSDGTVGYTDTQYF. CDR3 DNA sequence: TGTGCCAGCAGTGACGGGACAGTTGGGTACACAGATACGCAGTATTTT.

The chain links TRBV18 to TRBJ2-7; 10 bases map to TRBD1. The CDR3 totals 16 residues. V shed 3 bases, J shed 2 bases, and the junction held 7 bases outside the gene matches. Germline lookup yields CDR1 KGHSH and CDR2 LQKENI. CDR3 bases: TGTGCCAGCTCACCGAGTTTGGGGACAGGGGCCTACGAGCAGTACTTC. Protein product: CASSPSLGTGAYEQYF.

The rearrangement links TRBV6-4 to TRBJ2-1, with 11 bases fitting TRBD2. CDR1 and CDR2 (germline): MRHNA, SNTAGT. This CDR3 contains 15 residues. V lost 4 bases to trimming and J lost 7 bases; unmatched junction nucleotides: 6. CDR3 bases: TGTGCCAGCAGTGTTACTAGCGGGAGTGTAAATGAGCAGTTCTTC. It codes for CASSVTSGSVNEQFF.

This clone has only one observation. This chain joins TRBV7-9 and TRBJ2-3, with TRBD1 as a possible D gene (6 bases). CDR1 is SEHNR, CDR2 FQNEAQ, per germline (reference sequence). The CDR3 has 16 residues. V was clipped by 1 base and J by 2 bases, with 13 bases between them. The CDR3, as DNA: TGTGCCAGCAGCTTAGGCCAGGACAGTTACACAGATACGCAGTATTTT. Protein: CASSLGQDSYTDTQYF.

The chain couples TRBV5-1 to TRBJ2-5; TRBD2 matches 11 bases. Germline lookup yields CDR1 SGHRS and CDR2 YFSETQ. V was pared by 5 bases and J by 2 bases, with 2 bases of the junction left unmatched. The CDR3 sequence is 14 residues long. The CDR3 loop reads CASRTSGDQETQYF. In DNA form, the CDR3 reads TGCGCCAGCAGGACTAGCGGGGATCAAGAGACCCAGTACTTC. Drawing the rest from reference TRBV5-1 and TRBJ2-5, the complete variable domain is KAGVTQTPRYLIKTRGQQVTLSCSPISGHRSVSWYQQTPGQGLQFLFEYFSETQRNKGNFPGRFSGRQFSNSRSEMNVSTLELGDSALYLCASRTSGDQETQYFGPGTRLLVL.

Here the CDR3 DNA reads TGCGCCAGCAGCCAAGGGCTTATCGGGACTAGCGTGCGTCGTGAGCAGTTCTTC. Translation gives CASSQGLIGTSVRREQFF. V gene TRBV4-3 combines with J gene TRBJ2-1; 10 bases are a match to TRBD2. The J segment lost 9 bases and the V segment lost 1 base, leaving 15 bases of the junction unmatched. The CDR3 has 18 amino acids. Germline V gene data show CDR1 as LGHNA and CDR2 as YSLEER.

The chain combines TRBV6-5 with TRBJ1-2, with 8 bases aligning to TRBD1. The CDR3 contains 12 residues. Per germline, CDR1 MNHEY and CDR2 SVGAGI. Losses at the gene ends were 5 bases for V and 8 bases for J; bases not matched to a gene: 4. The CDR3 coding sequence is TGTGCCAGCAGTAGGACAGGGTGGGGCTACACCTTC. It is translated as CASSRTGWGYTF.

The V gene is TRBV10-3, the J gene TRBJ2-7; TRBD1 matches at 10 bases. V lost 5 bases, J lost 5 bases, and 6 bases stayed unmatched. The CDR3 is 14 residues long. Germline CDR1 ENHRY, CDR2 SYGVKD. The CDR3 DNA sequence: TGTGCCATCAGTTCGCCCGGGACAGGGGACGAGCAGTACTTC. Translating it yields CAISSPGTGDEQYF.

The genes are TRBV29-1 and TRBJ1-1; D unresolved. Deletions cut 6 bases from V and 0 bases from J, with 8 bases between. This CDR3 contains 12 residues. Germline-derived CDR1 and CDR2 are SQVTM and ANQGSEA. CDR3 sequence reads: CSVGRLNTEAFF. Written as DNA, the CDR3 is TGCAGCGTGGGCCGGCTGAACACTGAAGCTTTCTTT.

This clone was seen only once. The rearrangement links TRBV4-1 to TRBJ2-3; D perhaps matches TRBD2 (6 bases). The V gene's germline CDR1 is MGHRA and CDR2 YSYEKL. Trimming cost V 6 bases and J 4 bases, with 11 bases left between them. The CDR3 runs 13 residues. The CDR3 sequence is CASSSAGPDTQYF. The DNA for the CDR3 is TGCGCCAGCAGTAGTGCGGGGCCAGATACGCAGTATTTT.

The chain couples TRBV11-2 to TRBJ2-1; no firm D call. Trimming removed 5 bases at V and 0 bases at J, with 5 bases between. The germline V gene has CDR1 SGHAT and CDR2 FQNNGV. The CDR3 is 13 residues long. The CDR3 DNA is TGTGCCAGCAGCCCGAGCTCCTACAATGAGCAGTTCTTC. Encoded protein: CASSPSSYNEQFF.

The gene calls are TRBV4-3 and TRBJ2-1, with unresolved D. The CDR3 contains 12 residues. Trimming took off 2 bases at V and 13 bases at J, with 12 bases between the two ends. From germline, CDR1 is LGHNA and CDR2 YSLEER. CDR3 amino acids: CASSQKEVVQFF. The CDR3 bases are TGCGCCAGCAGCCAAAAGGAAGTTGTTCAGTTCTTC.

In the case of this clone: The limits of the CDR3 on the DNA are not certain, so only TCRdb's listed CDR3 is given. V and J are TRBV7-9 and TRBJ1-2; the table's TRBD1 call for D was not verified on the DNA. The CDR3 sequence runs 12 residues, both termini included. Germline CDR1 is SEHNR and CDR2 is FQNEAQ (reference sequence). The CDR3 sequence is CASSFGQGAPSF.

This clone was detected once. This chain links TRBV7-2 with TRBJ1-2; TRBD1 is a possible D gene (6 bases). There are 13 residues in the CDR3. V lost 4 bases to trimming and J lost 8 bases, with 14 bases between them. Germline V CDR1 and CDR2: SGHTA, FQGNSA. The CDR3 region has the DNA TGTGCCAGCAGCTCACAACAGGGCGGCGGCTACACCTTC. Translated: CASSSQQGGGYTF.

This clone has just one count. The genes are TRBV23-1 and TRBJ2-1; unclear D gene. TRBV23-1 qualifies as an ORF whose function is uncertain. V was pared by 7 bases and J by 7 bases, with 11 bases between. The length of the CDR3 is 12 residues. The chain's CDR3 is CASMYLTNEQFF. In DNA form, the CDR3 reads TGCGCCAGCATGTACTTAACAAATGAGCAGTTCTTC.

V and J are TRBV4-3 and TRBJ2-5; 8 positions agree with TRBD2. The CDR3 loop spans 16 amino acids. Germline V gene sequence: CDR1 LGHNA, CDR2 YSLEER. The V segment lost 4 bases and the J segment 4 bases; nucleotides outside the gene matches: 11. The CDR3 region is CASSRGGRQVGETQYF. The CDR3 DNA follows: TGCGCCAGCAGCCGCGGGGGGAGACAGGTAGGAGAGACCCAGTACTTC.

The J gene is TRBJ2-7, the V gene TRBV19; D is uncertain. The CDR3 runs to 15 residues. CDR1 is LNHDA, CDR2 SQIVND, per germline (reference sequence). V lost 3 bases, J lost 0 bases, and 12 bases lay in between. CDR3 in DNA: TGTGCCAGTAGTATCAGCGTTTGGAGCTCCTACGAGCAGTACTTC. As protein: CASSISVWSSYEQYF.

This chain uses TRBV7-8 with TRBJ2-7, with 8 positions matching TRBD2. The junction had 8 bases not matched to a gene; V was cut back by 0 bases and J by 1 base. From germline, CDR1 is SGHVS and CDR2 FQNEAQ. The CDR3 has 17 residues. The CDR3 region is CASSLARGGADSYEQYF. CDR3 bases: TGTGCCAGCAGCTTAGCCCGGGGGGGGGCTGATTCCTACGAGCAGTACTTC.

This chain links TRBV4-1 with TRBJ2-7, with D possibly being TRBD1 or TRBD2 (5 bases each). V dropped 6 bases and J dropped 3 bases, with 12 bases sitting between them. Germline V gene lookup returns CDR1 MGHRA and CDR2 YSYEKL. The CDR3 contains 13 residues. For the CDR3, the DNA is TGCGCCAGCAGTACGGGGACGTACTACGAGCAGTACTTC. It encodes CASSTGTYYEQYF.

The rearrangement uses TRBV18 and TRBJ2-5, with a possible D match to TRBD2 (5 bases). Between the trimmed V and J ends, which lost 3 bases and 1 base, there was a span of 18 bases. The CDR3 contains 17 residues. Germline V gene sequence: CDR1 KGHSH, CDR2 LQKENI. CDR3 protein: CASSPLTGRGSQETQYF. CDR3 nucleotide sequence: TGTGCCAGCTCACCTCTTACTGGGCGTGGGAGCCAAGAGACCCAGTACTTC.

By proportion, this clone is medium-sized. J is TRBJ1-3 and V is TRBV6-1; 7 bases match TRBD1. This CDR3 contains 15 residues. The V and J ends lost 1 base and 8 bases, in that order; junction bases with no gene match: 8. The germline V gene has CDR1 MNHNS and CDR2 SASEGT. Here the CDR3 DNA reads TGTGCCAGCAGTGAAGGACAGGGAGGTCTGTACACCATATATTTT. Its protein product is CASSEGQGGLYTIYF.

The chain employs TRBV28 and TRBJ2-2; 7 positions agree with TRBD1. Germline CDR1 is MDHEN and CDR2 is SYDVKM. Losses at the gene ends were 5 bases for V and 2 bases for J; bases not matched to a gene: 26. This CDR3 is built from 22 residues. CDR3 in amino acids: CASSPPGQVATLIDPNTGELFF. The CDR3 DNA is TGTGCCAGCAGTCCCCCAGGACAGGTCGCGACTTTGATAGACCCCAACACCGGGGAGCTGTTTTTT.

This clone was seen once. J is TRBJ2-1 and V is TRBV30; 13 bases match TRBD2. The ends lost 3 bases at V and 9 bases at J; junction bases unmatched: 8. Looked up from germline, CDR1 is GTSNPN and CDR2 is SVGIG (reference sequence). The CDR3 has 15 amino acids. CDR3 region: CAWRLGLAGVSEQFF. The CDR3 coding sequence is TGTGCCTGGAGATTAGGACTAGCGGGAGTGAGTGAGCAGTTCTTC.

This clone has just one count. The chain combines TRBV5-4 with TRBJ1-2, with no clear D. Deletions cut 0 bases from V and 5 bases from J, with 20 bases between. The CDR3 sequence is 17 residues long. The germline CDR1 and CDR2 sequences are SGHNT and YYREEE (reference sequence). For the CDR3, the DNA is TGTGCCAGCAGCTTGGAGCGAGGAATCCTCGGACCGTATGGCTACACCTTC. It is translated as CASSLERGILGPYGYTF.

This chain links TRBV30 with TRBJ2-2; the D gene is possibly TRBD1 (6 bases). The CDR3 runs to 12 residues. Germline-derived CDR1 and CDR2 are GTSNPN and SVGIG (reference sequence). The V gene lost 3 bases and the J gene lost 6 bases, with 8 bases spanning the gap. For the CDR3, the DNA is TGTGCCTGGAGGTCAGGGGCCGGGGAGCTGTTTTTT. As protein: CAWRSGAGELFF. The full variable domain, completed using reference TRBV30 and TRBJ2-2, is SQTIHQWPATLVQPVGSPLSLECTVEGTSNPNLYWYRQAAGRGLQLLFYSVGIGQISSEVPQNLSASRPQDRQFILSSKKLLLSDSGFYLCAWRSGAGELFFGEGSRLTVL.

The V and J genes are TRBV5-6 and TRBJ1-5, with 8 bases matching TRBD1. The CDR3 length is 16 residues. Trimming removed 2 bases from V and 0 bases from J; junction bases left unmatched: 4. From germline, CDR1 is SGHDT and CDR2 YYEEEE. CDR3 nucleotide sequence: TGTGCCAGCAGCTTAGGGACAGGTTATAGCAATCAGCCCCAGCATTTT. It yields the protein CASSLGTGYSNQPQHF. The full variable domain, with the rest looked up from reference TRBV5-6 and TRBJ1-5, is DAGVTQSPTHLIKTRGQQVTLRCSPKSGHDTVSWYQQALGQGPQFIFQYYEEEERQRGNFPDRFSGHQFPNYSSELNVNALLLGDSALYLCASSLGTGYSNQPQHFGDGTRLSIL.

This chain connects TRBV6-5 to TRBJ2-7, with D possibly matching TRBD1 (6 bases). Trimming took off 0 bases at V and 0 bases at J, with 9 bases between the two ends. This CDR3 comprises 15 residues. Germline assignment: CDR1 MNHEY and CDR2 SVGAGI. Here the CDR3 reads CASSYSPDSSYEQYF. The CDR3 DNA reads TGTGCCAGCAGTTACTCCCCGGACAGCTCCTACGAGCAGTACTTC.

This clone was seen more than once but under ten times. CDR3 sequence: CATTDEGYEQYF. In nucleotides, the CDR3 is TGTGCCACCACGGACGAGGGGTACGAGCAGTACTTC. V and J are TRBV28 and TRBJ2-7; tentatively, D is TRBD1 or TRBD2 (5 bases each). CDR1 is MDHEN and CDR2 is SYDVKM in the germline V gene. The CDR3 is 12 amino acids. V gave up 10 bases and J gave up 4 bases, with 14 bases separating them. Full variable domain (missing parts from reference TRBV28 and TRBJ2-7): DVKVTQSSRYLVKRTGEKVFLECVQDMDHENMFWYRQDPGLGLRLIYFSYDVKMKEKGDIPEGYSVSREKKERFSLILESASTNQTSMYLCATTDEGYEQYFGPGTRLTVT.

The gene calls are TRBV4-3 and TRBJ2-7; tentative D call: TRBD2 (6 bases). The germline V and J ends were trimmed by 0 bases and 3 bases, with 15 bases remaining between them. CDR3 size: 16 residues. CDR1 is LGHNA, CDR2 YSLEER, per germline. The DNA for the CDR3 is TGCGCCAGCAGCCAAGATTACAGTGGGGGGATCTACGAGCAGTACTTC. Translated, it gives CASSQDYSGGIYEQYF.

The V gene is TRBV7-9, the J gene TRBJ2-4, with 7 bases aligning to TRBD1. This CDR3 is built from 18 residues. After removal of 0 bases from V and 1 base from J, the junction contained 9 bases not matched to a gene. CDR1 and CDR2 (germline): SEHNR, FQNEAQ (reference sequence). The CDR3: CASSLAWGMDRAKNIQYF. The CDR3 DNA is TGTGCCAGCAGCTTAGCCTGGGGGATGGACAGGGCCAAAAACATTCAGTACTTC.

The V gene is TRBV7-9, the J gene TRBJ1-1; D is ambiguous. The CDR3 extends over 13 amino acids. In germline, CDR1 is SEHNR, CDR2 FQNEAQ (reference sequence). Trimming pared 7 bases from V and 4 bases from J, leaving 13 bases between. The CDR3 DNA reads as TGTGCCAGCACGAATGCGGGTGCCACTGAAGCTTTCTTT. It yields the protein CASTNAGATEAFF.